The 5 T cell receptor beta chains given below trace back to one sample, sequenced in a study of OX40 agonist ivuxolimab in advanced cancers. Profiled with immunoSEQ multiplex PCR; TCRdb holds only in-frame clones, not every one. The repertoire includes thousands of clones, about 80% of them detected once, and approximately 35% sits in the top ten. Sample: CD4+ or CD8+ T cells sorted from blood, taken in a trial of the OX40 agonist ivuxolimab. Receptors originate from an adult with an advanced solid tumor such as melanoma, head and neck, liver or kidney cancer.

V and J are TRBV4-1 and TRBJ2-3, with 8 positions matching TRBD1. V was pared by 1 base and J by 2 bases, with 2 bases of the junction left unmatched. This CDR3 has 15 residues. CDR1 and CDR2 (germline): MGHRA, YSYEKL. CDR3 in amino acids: CASSQGQGHTDTQYF. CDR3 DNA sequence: TGCGCCAGCAGCCAAGGACAGGGGCACACAGATACGCAGTATTTT.

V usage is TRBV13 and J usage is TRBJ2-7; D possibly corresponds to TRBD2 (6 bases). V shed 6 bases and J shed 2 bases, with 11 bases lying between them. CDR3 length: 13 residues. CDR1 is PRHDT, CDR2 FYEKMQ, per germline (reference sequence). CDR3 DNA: TGTGCCAGCAGTAGCGGATCTGCCTACGAGCAGTACTTC. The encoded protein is CASSSGSAYEQYF.

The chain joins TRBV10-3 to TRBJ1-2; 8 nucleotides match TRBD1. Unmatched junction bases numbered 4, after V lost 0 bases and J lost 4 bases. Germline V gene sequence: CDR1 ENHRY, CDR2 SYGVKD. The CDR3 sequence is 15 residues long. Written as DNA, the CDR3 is TGTGCCATCAGTGAGTCCTGGGGGACAGGCTATGGCTACACCTTC. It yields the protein CAISESWGTGYGYTF.

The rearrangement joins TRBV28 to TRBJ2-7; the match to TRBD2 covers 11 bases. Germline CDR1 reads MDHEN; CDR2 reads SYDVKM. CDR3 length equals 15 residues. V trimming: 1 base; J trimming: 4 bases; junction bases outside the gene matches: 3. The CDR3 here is CASSLSASGRYEQYF. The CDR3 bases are TGTGCCAGCAGTTTATCGGCTAGCGGGAGGTACGAGCAGTACTTC.

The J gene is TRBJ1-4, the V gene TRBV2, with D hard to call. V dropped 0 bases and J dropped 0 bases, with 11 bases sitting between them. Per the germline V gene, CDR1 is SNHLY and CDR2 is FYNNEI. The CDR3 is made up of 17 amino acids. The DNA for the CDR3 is TGTGCCAGCAGTGAAGCCCCCCTGGCAGCAACTAATGAAAAACTGTTTTTT. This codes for CASSEAPLAATNEKLFF.